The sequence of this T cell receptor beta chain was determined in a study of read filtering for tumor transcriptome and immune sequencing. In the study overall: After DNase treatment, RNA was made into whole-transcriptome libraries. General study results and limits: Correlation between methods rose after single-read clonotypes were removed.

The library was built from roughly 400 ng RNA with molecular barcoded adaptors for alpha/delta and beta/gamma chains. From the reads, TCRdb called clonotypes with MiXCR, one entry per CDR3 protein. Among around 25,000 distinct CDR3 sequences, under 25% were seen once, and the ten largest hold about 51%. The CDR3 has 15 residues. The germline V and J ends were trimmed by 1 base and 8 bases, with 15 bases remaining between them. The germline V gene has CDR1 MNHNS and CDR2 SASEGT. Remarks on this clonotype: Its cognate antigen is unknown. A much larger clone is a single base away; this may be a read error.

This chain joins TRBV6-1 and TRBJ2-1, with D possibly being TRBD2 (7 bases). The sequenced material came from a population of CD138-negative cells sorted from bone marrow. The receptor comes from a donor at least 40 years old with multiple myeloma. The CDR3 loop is CASSEDGGRYDEQFF. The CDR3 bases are TGTGCCAGCAGTGAAGACGGGGGGCGATACGATGAGCAGTTCTTC.